The 32 T cell receptor beta chains reported below all come from one sample, sequenced in a study of cytomegalovirus exposure and HLA in healthy donors. The PCR ran on 60 Vbeta and 13 Jbeta primers. Assay used: immunoSEQ multiplex PCR; TCRdb lists only in-frame clones, some missing. The table records 150,000 to 200,000 clones, over 70% of them present only once. The material sequenced was PBMCs. Receptors originate from a woman younger than 30 in good health and CMV-seropositive.

The V and J genes are TRBV28 and TRBJ2-2, with D perhaps matching TRBD2 (5 bases). Looked up from germline, CDR1 is MDHEN and CDR2 is SYDVKM. Trimming removed 3 bases from V and 3 bases from J, with 11 bases in between. This CDR3 is 15 amino acids long. CDR3 sequence (DNA): TGTGCCAGCAGTTTCGGGGTTTTCGACACCGGGGAGCTGTTTTTT. This encodes CASSFGVFDTGELFF.

The CDR3 DNA reads TGCGCCAGCAGCCAAGACTGGCAAGTGAACACTGAAGCTTTCTTT. It translates to CASSQDWQVNTEAFF. The gene calls are TRBV4-1 and TRBJ1-1, with D uncertain. V was trimmed by 0 bases and J by 0 bases, leaving 8 bases between them. This CDR3 has 15 residues. In germline, CDR1 is MGHRA, CDR2 YSYEKL.

V and J are TRBV10-2 and TRBJ1-6; maybe TRBD1 (5 bases). CDR1 and CDR2 (germline): WSHSY, SAAADI. This CDR3 has 13 residues. Trimming took 1 base from V and 11 from J, leaving 9 bases between them. The CDR3 here is CASSELFRAPLHF. CDR3 sequence (DNA): TGCGCCAGCAGTGAGTTATTCAGGGCACCCCTCCACTTT.

This sequence joins TRBV9 and TRBJ2-5; tentative D call: TRBD1 (5 bases). Germline V gene data show CDR1 as SGDLS and CDR2 as YYNGEE. This CDR3 is built from 15 residues. V was trimmed by 0 bases and J by 5 bases, leaving 14 bases between them. CDR3 sequence reads: CASSVGVGYRETQYF. The CDR3 DNA is TGTGCCAGCAGCGTAGGGGTTGGGTACAGGGAGACCCAGTACTTC. The full variable domain, with the rest looked up from reference TRBV9 and TRBJ2-5, is DSGVTQTPKHLITATGQRVTLRCSPRSGDLSVYWYQQSLDQGLQFLIQYYNGEERAKGNILERFSAQQFPDLHSELNLSSLELGDSALYFCASSVGVGYRETQYFGPGTRLLVL.

The rearrangement joins TRBV6-1 to TRBJ2-3; no definite D call. V was pared by 5 bases and J by 6 bases, with 6 bases between. Germline lookup yields CDR1 MNHNS and CDR2 SASEGT. The length of the CDR3 is 11 residues. The CDR3 spells CASSPGDTQYF. CDR3 DNA: TGTGCCAGCAGTCCCGGGGATACGCAGTATTTT.

The V and J genes are TRBV7-3 and TRBJ1-2, with unresolved D. The CDR3 has 15 amino acids. Germline values: CDR1 SGHTA, CDR2 FQGTGA. Between the trimmed V and J ends, which lost 5 bases and 3 bases, there was a span of 16 bases. CDR3 sequence: CASSLNGYGDYGYTF. The CDR3 bases are TGTGCCAGCAGCCTAAATGGGTACGGGGACTATGGCTACACCTTC.

Turning to this clone: Additional DNA sequences in this sample encode the identical CDR3. This chain links TRBV27 with TRBJ1-1, with unresolved D. Trimming took off 5 bases at V and 4 bases at J, with 5 bases between the two ends. Germline V lookup: CDR1 MNHEY, CDR2 SMNVEV (reference sequence). This CDR3 has 11 residues. CDR3 coding DNA: TGTGCCAGCAGTAGAGGCACTGAAGCTTTCTTT. Translated: CASSRGTEAFF.

The sample holds a few counts of this clone. This rearrangement joins TRBV14 to TRBJ2-3; D perhaps matches TRBD2 (5 bases). The CDR3 contains 16 residues. V was pared by 1 base and J by 6 bases, with 17 bases between. Per germline, CDR1 SGHDN and CDR2 FVKESK. The CDR3 region is CASSQGSLRGRDTQYF. CDR3 DNA sequence: TGTGCCAGCAGCCAAGGGAGTCTACGAGGGCGGGATACGCAGTATTTT.

The chain has TRBV27 and TRBJ2-3; D not certain. Germline CDR1 is MNHEY and CDR2 is SMNVEV (reference sequence). V was cut by 0 bases and J by 2 bases, with 6 bases left in between. The CDR3 sequence is 14 residues long. CDR3 in amino acids: CASSLSAATDTQYF. The CDR3 nucleotides read TGTGCCAGCAGTTTATCGGCTGCCACAGATACGCAGTATTTT.

The chain uses TRBV7-2 and TRBJ2-3, with D hard to call. The V end was cut by 1 base, the J end by 1 base, with 9 bases between. This CDR3 is 15 amino acids long. Germline loops: CDR1 SGHTA, CDR2 FQGNSA. The CDR3 loop is CASSLVRGGTDTQYF. The CDR3 bases are TGTGCCAGCAGCTTAGTCCGCGGAGGCACAGATACGCAGTATTTT.

The rearrangement links TRBV10-2 to TRBJ2-3; D remains ambiguous. Germline V CDR1 and CDR2: WSHSY, SAAADI. The CDR3 runs to 15 residues. Trimming stripped 8 bases from V and 2 bases from J, with 17 bases between. The CDR3 DNA is TGCGCCAGCGTTTTTTGGAGTCCCAACACAGATACGCAGTATTTT. It encodes CASVFWSPNTDTQYF.

The chain links TRBV19 to TRBJ2-1, with TRBD2 matching over 12 bases. CDR3 size: 17 residues. CDR1 LNHDA and CDR2 SQIVND come from the germline V gene (reference sequence). J lost 9 bases, V lost 0 bases, and 9 bases had no gene match. The CDR3 DNA is TGTGCCAGTAGTATAGATTCCGCTAGCGGGGGGGCGGGTGAGCAGTTCTTC. The encoded protein is CASSIDSASGGAGEQFF.

The chain recombines TRBV28 with TRBJ2-4; 7 nucleotides line up with TRBD1. V lost 3 bases, J lost 5 bases, and 7 bases stayed unmatched. The CDR3 is 15 amino acids. Germline values: CDR1 MDHEN, CDR2 SYDVKM. CDR3 sequence (DNA): TGTGCCAGCAGTTTTAGGGGGCGTTATGAAAACATTCAGTACTTC. This translates into CASSFRGRYENIQYF.

In its sample, this clone was seen once. Other DNA sequences in this sample translate to the same CDR3. The V gene is TRBV6-1, the J gene TRBJ1-1; TRBD1 matches 7 bases. This CDR3 has 14 amino acids. J was trimmed by 2 bases and V by 4 bases; bases with no gene match: 4. Germline CDR1 reads MNHNS; CDR2 reads SASEGT. The CDR3 spells CASSVYRGNTEAFF. As DNA, the CDR3 is TGTGCCAGCAGTGTGTACAGGGGAAACACTGAAGCTTTCTTT.

The V call is TRBV7-9, the J call TRBJ1-3; no clear D gene. The CDR3 loop spans 15 amino acids. Per the germline V gene, CDR1 is SEHNR and CDR2 is FQNEAQ (reference sequence). V was cut by 4 bases and J by 8 bases, with 18 bases left in between. The DNA for the CDR3 is TGTGCCAGCAGCTCATCAAGGACGGAGGACCACACCATATATTTT. This codes for CASSSSRTEDHTIYF. The whole variable domain, remainder taken from reference TRBV7-9 and TRBJ1-3, is DTGVSQNPRHKITKRGQNVTFRCDPISEHNRLYWYRQTLGQGPEFLTYFQNEAQLEKSRLLSDRFSAERPKGSFSTLEIQRTEQGDSAMYLCASSSSRTEDHTIYFGEGSWLTVV.

V usage is TRBV6-4 and J usage is TRBJ2-1; 8 bases map to TRBD2. The CDR3 is made up of 14 amino acids. Trimming cost V 2 bases and J 11 bases; bases outside gene matches: 8. The germline gives CDR1 MRHNA, CDR2 SNTAGT. In DNA form, the CDR3 reads TGTGCCAGCAGTGACGGTCTAGCGGGTGGGCAGCAGTTCTTC. Translating it yields CASSDGLAGGQQFF.

The chain employs TRBV6-5 and TRBJ2-5, with D perhaps TRBD1 (7 bases). The J call is in doubt because the DNA end fits TRBJ2-7 better. Germline V gene lookup returns CDR1 MNHEY and CDR2 SVGAGI. The CDR3 runs to 14 residues. The CDR3 loop is CASSYRQGGYEQYF. CDR3 nucleotide sequence: TGTGCCAGCAGTTACAGGCAGGGGGGCTACGAGCAGTACTTC.

This chain connects TRBV6-5 to TRBJ2-2, with 7 bases lining up with TRBD2. From germline, CDR1 is MNHEY and CDR2 SVGAGI. The junction had 6 bases not matched to a gene; V was cut back by 3 bases and J by 5 bases. The CDR3 runs to 15 residues. The CDR3: CASSYSGLPTGELFF. CDR3 nucleotide sequence: TGTGCCAGCAGTTATTCGGGACTACCTACCGGGGAGCTGTTTTTT.

This chain connects TRBV2 to TRBJ2-4; perhaps TRBD1 as D (6 bases). CDR1 and CDR2 (germline): SNHLY, FYNNEI. This CDR3 region has 14 residues. V dropped 6 bases and J dropped 6 bases, with 15 bases sitting between them. This chain's CDR3 is CASSATQGPNIQYF. CDR3 in DNA: TGTGCCAGCAGCGCTACACAGGGCCCAAACATTCAGTACTTC.

The V call is TRBV4-3, the J call TRBJ1-1; 7 bases agree with TRBD1. This CDR3 has 15 residues. Trimming removed 4 bases from V and 0 bases from J; junction bases left unmatched: 5. Germline V gives CDR1 LGHNA, CDR2 YSLEER. CDR3 residues: CASSPQTGMNTEAFF. Here the CDR3 DNA reads TGCGCCAGCAGCCCGCAGACAGGGATGAACACTGAAGCTTTCTTT.

The V and J genes are TRBV7-3 and TRBJ2-1; 7 bases fit TRBD2. The CDR3 covers 17 residues. Trimming took 3 bases from V and 0 from J; bases not matched to a gene: 8. The germline V gene encodes CDR1 SGHTA and CDR2 FQGTGA. For the CDR3, the DNA is TGTGCCAGCAGCTTTCTGGGGGGACTAAGCTCCTACAATGAGCAGTTCTTC. Its protein product is CASSFLGGLSSYNEQFF. The whole variable domain, remainder taken from reference TRBV7-3 and TRBJ2-1, is GAGVSQTPSNKVTEKGKYVELRCDPISGHTALYWYRQSLGQGPEFLIYFQGTGAADDSGLPNDRFFAVRPEGSVSTLKIQRTERGDSAVYLCASSFLGGLSSYNEQFFGPGTRLTVL.

This rearrangement joins TRBV19 to TRBJ2-1, with TRBD1 matching 9 bases. V gave up 9 bases and J gave up 12 bases; unmatched junction bases: 15. Germline CDR1 reads LNHDA; CDR2 reads SQIVND (reference sequence). There are 14 residues in the CDR3. CDR3 region: CASQTGGEVSAQFF. The CDR3 DNA is TGTGCCAGCCAAACAGGGGGCGAGGTTTCGGCGCAGTTCTTC. Filled out from reference TRBV19 and TRBJ2-1, the complete variable domain reads DGGITQSPKYLFRKEGQNVTLSCEQNLNHDAMYWYRQDPGQGLRLIYYSQIVNDFQKGDIAEGYSVSREKKESFPLTVTSAQKNPTAFYLCASQTGGEVSAQFFGPGTRLTVL.

The chain employs TRBV7-9 and TRBJ2-7, with D unclear. The V gene lost 5 bases and the J gene lost 4 bases, with 12 bases spanning the gap. The CDR3 covers 13 residues. From germline, CDR1 is SEHNR and CDR2 FQNEAQ (reference sequence). The DNA of the CDR3 is TGTGCCAGCAGCCCGAATGGCCTGTACGAGCAGTACTTC. Its translation is CASSPNGLYEQYF.

The gene calls are TRBV30 and TRBJ1-2; no reliable D call. Germline CDR1 is GTSNPN and CDR2 is SVGIG (reference sequence). The ends were cut back, 2 bases at V and 2 bases at J, with 6 bases in the middle. The CDR3 runs 12 residues. CDR3 DNA: TGTGCCTGGAGTAGCCGAAACTATGGCTACACCTTC. This codes for CAWSSRNYGYTF.

V and J are TRBV6-1 and TRBJ2-5, with D possibly TRBD2 on 6 matching bases. The ends were cut back, 6 bases at V and 5 bases at J, with 13 bases in the middle. The CDR3 runs to 13 residues. Germline V gene data show CDR1 as MNHNS and CDR2 as SASEGT. This CDR3 reads CASRVTRAETQYF. CDR3 DNA: TGTGCCAGCAGGGTGACTAGGGCCGAGACCCAGTACTTC.

V is TRBV7-9 and J is TRBJ2-5; 8 nucleotides match TRBD1. The ends lost 4 bases at V and 7 bases at J; junction bases unmatched: 20. This CDR3 has 18 amino acids. Germline CDR1 and CDR2: SEHNR and FQNEAQ (reference sequence). The CDR3 nucleotides read TGTGCCAGCAGCTCACGTGATCAGGACAGGGCCCCTGCGGGGACCCAGTACTTC. This sequence encodes CASSSRDQDRAPAGTQYF.

This rearrangement joins TRBV6-6 to TRBJ2-1; TRBD2 agrees at 11 bases. The CDR3 extends over 13 amino acids. CDR1 is MNHNY and CDR2 is SVGAGI in the germline V gene (reference sequence). With 5 bases clipped from V and 15 bases from J, the junction kept 9 bases outside the gene matches. Here the CDR3 DNA reads TGTGCCAGCAGTAAGCTAGCGGGGGGCGAGGGGTTCTTC. Protein sequence: CASSKLAGGEGFF.

The chain employs TRBV11-1 and TRBJ2-1, with 11 nucleotides matching TRBD2. The CDR3 has 15 amino acids. Germline lookup yields CDR1 SGHAT and CDR2 FQDESV (reference sequence). The trim removed 2 bases at V and 3 bases at J, leaving 0 bases unmatched. In DNA form, the CDR3 reads TGTGCCAGCAGCTTAACTAGCGGGAGCTACAATGAGCAGTTCTTC. Translation gives CASSLTSGSYNEQFF.

J is TRBJ2-6 and V is TRBV7-9; D might be TRBD1 (6 bases). Trimming left V 11 bases short and J 0 bases short, with 14 bases between. From germline, CDR1 is SEHNR and CDR2 FQNEAQ (reference sequence). This CDR3 has 15 amino acids. Written as DNA, the CDR3 is TGTGCCTCCCAGGGGCGGGCCTCTGGGGCCAACGTCCTGACTTTC. This translates into CASQGRASGANVLTF.

CDR3 sequence (DNA): TGTGCCAGCAGCGGGAGTTGGACTGAAGCTTTCTTT. Residues: CASSGSWTEAFF. The J gene is TRBJ1-1, the V gene TRBV6-5, with no clear D. Trimming pared 6 bases from V and 5 bases from J, leaving 10 bases between. The CDR3 totals 12 residues. Per the germline V gene, CDR1 is MNHEY and CDR2 is SVGAGI.

This chain joins TRBV5-5 and TRBJ1-1, with no clear D. The CDR3 covers 17 residues. The ends were cut back, 0 bases at V and 0 bases at J, with 15 bases in the middle. CDR1 and CDR2 (germline): SGHKS, YYEKEE (reference sequence). CDR3 nucleotide sequence: TGTGCCAGCAGCTTGGTTGGTGCGGGAGGGTTGAACACTGAAGCTTTCTTT. This gives the protein CASSLVGAGGLNTEAFF. The complete variable domain, with remaining parts taken from reference TRBV5-5 and TRBJ1-1, reads DAGVTQSPTHLIKTRGQQVTLRCSPISGHKSVSWYQQVLGQGPQFIFQYYEKEERGRGNFPDRFSARQFPNYSSELNVNALLLGDSALYLCASSLVGAGGLNTEAFFGQGTRLTVV.

The genes are TRBV11-2 and TRBJ2-2; D gene uncertain. Per the germline V gene, CDR1 is SGHAT and CDR2 is FQNNGV. The CDR3 is 15 residues long. V lost 4 bases, J lost 7 bases, and 16 bases lay in between. CDR3 DNA: TGTGCCAGCAGCTCCCTACTGATAGATGGCGGGGAGCTGTTTTTT. Its translation: CASSSLLIDGGELFF.